The T cell receptor beta chain described here comes from a study of shared clonotypes between healthy human individuals. Clones were read by immunoSEQ multiplex PCR, and TCRdb kept only the in-frame ones, dropping some. This sample has 800,000 to 1,200,000 clones, with roughly 74% found just once. Every one of the donors was a Caucasian adult that lived in Nashville, Tennessee. Naive CD4+ cells were CD45RA-selected; the remaining cells were memory. This TCR was sampled from a man aged 18 to 35 in good health. Some clones in this sample may be carry-over from other donors' samples. The sample consisted of memory CD4+ T cells from PBMCs. Subset of the sample: CD45RA-negative fraction.

The CDR3 spells CASTPPGSPDTQYF. The CDR3 bases are TGTGCCAGCACCCCTCCAGGGTCCCCAGATACGCAGTATTTT. The V gene is TRBV11-1, the J gene TRBJ2-3; a possible D gene is TRBD1 (5 bases). CDR1 is SGHAT and CDR2 is FQDESV in the germline V gene (reference sequence). The CDR3 length is 14 residues. The V end was cut by 7 bases, the J end by 4 bases, with 15 bases between.